This entry is about one T cell receptor beta chain. Its antigen remains unidentified. This entry is derived from a study of shared clonotypes between healthy human individuals. Study-wide results and caveats: A handful of donors shared about 4.8% of their naive CD4 clonotypes.

Profiling relied on immunoSEQ multiplex PCR, and the TCRdb table lists in-frame clones only, not all of them. The sample has millions of clones, 85% to 95% seen once. Positively selected for CCR7, the CD45RO-negative cells used as naive CD8 cells excluded terminally differentiated effector memory CD45RA+ cells. The CDR3 has 16 amino acids. Germline loops: CDR1 LGHNA, CDR2 YSLEER. This clonotype was obtained from a man aged 18 to 29 in good health. Some clones in this sample may be carry-over from other donors' samples. This rearrangement joins TRBV4-3 to TRBJ2-5; 9 nucleotides match TRBD2. The J call is doubtful: the DNA matches TRBJ2-7 better. The sequenced sample consisted of naive CD8+ T cells from PBMCs. The CDR3 protein is CASSQDSPSGVYEQYF. CDR3 DNA: TGCGCCAGCAGCCAAGATTCCCCTAGCGGGGTCTACGAGCAGTACTTC.